This T cell receptor beta chain derives from a study of STAT5B mutations in CD4+ large granular lymphocyte leukemia (dated by TCRdb to between 2021 and 2022). At the level of the whole study: Among healthy controls, the CDR3 'QG' motif was associated with a particular HLA allele. TCRbeta repertoires of CD4+ T-cell large granular lymphocyte leukemia patients were compared with those of healthy blood donors. Flow cytometry on FACSCanto II or FACSVerse confirmed that purified fractions exceeded 95% purity among lymphocytes. What the study reported, not specific to this receptor: Enrichment of TRBV06-family usage was observed among the top patient clones (8/27) relative to healthy controls (2/35). The data were not HLA-matched, and the relatively small sample size could explain the higher clonality seen in CD4+ compared with CD8+ T-LGLL. Each patient's main leukemic clonotypes were private, but about 27% of these clonotypes showed up at low frequency in the non-leukemic repertoires of other patients. Compared with healthy CD4+ repertoires, CD4-sorted patient repertoires appeared more clonal, and this difference remained even after the putative leukemic clones were removed.

Healthy controls were 37 blood donors whose buffy coats came from the Finnish Red Cross blood service. All TCR-sequenced material derived from peripheral blood: patient blood samples and healthy donor buffy coats. Peripheral blood mononuclear cells were isolated by Ficoll-Hypaque gradient centrifugation. CD4+ cells were purified magnetically from the buffy coats of healthy controls. The Gentra Puregene Cell and Tissue kit was used to extract genomic DNA, and a Qubit 2.0 fluorometer was used to measure the amount of genomic DNA. With respect to this clone: It lacks a known antigen. No base quality information exists; no much larger clone differs at one position.

CDR1 and CDR2, per the germline V gene, are MDHEN and SYDVKM. The CDR3 has 14 amino acids, counting the end cysteine and phenylalanine. Only CDR3 DNA remains: 42 bases, in frame from the first base. The trim is 5 bases for V and 4 bases for J, with a gap of 9 bases between the germline ends. The immunoSEQ assay at survey resolution was applied to genomic DNA for sequencing of TCRbeta rearrangements. The authors' analysis ran thus. A lowest detectable productive clonotype frequency of 2.59 x 10-5 was observed in the TCR sequencing data. Only productive TCRbeta rearrangements, meaning sequences that were complete and in-frame, were kept for the analyses. Simpson clonality, calculated in the immunoSEQ Analyzer version 3.0, was used as the measure of sample clonality. Based on frequency, clones were grouped as very rare, small, medium, large (1-20%) or hyperexpanded (>20%). Generation probabilities were estimated with OLGA 1.2.3, V-gene circos plots were generated with VDJtools, specificities were searched for in VDJdb, and CDR3 motifs were identified with GLIPH. Drawn from immuneACCESS, this table holds only the in-frame rearrangements with V and J called that TCRdb kept. Clones are partly lost; checked studies trace under half to an unresolved V gene and leave the rest unexplained. V, J and clone size are those of that table, while D and trimming were read from the DNA. For this sample there are around 32,000 clones; about 81% appear just once. Clones ranked in the top ten supply roughly 2.5% of the sample.

The sample consisted of CD4+ T cells from blood buffy coats. The source is a human donor in good health. This chain joins TRBV28 to TRBJ1-6; possibly the D gene is TRBD1, per 5 matching bases. The DNA reads TGTGCCAGCAGTCGACAGTTGTATAATTCACCCCTCCACTTT. Translated, it gives CASSRQLYNSPLHF.